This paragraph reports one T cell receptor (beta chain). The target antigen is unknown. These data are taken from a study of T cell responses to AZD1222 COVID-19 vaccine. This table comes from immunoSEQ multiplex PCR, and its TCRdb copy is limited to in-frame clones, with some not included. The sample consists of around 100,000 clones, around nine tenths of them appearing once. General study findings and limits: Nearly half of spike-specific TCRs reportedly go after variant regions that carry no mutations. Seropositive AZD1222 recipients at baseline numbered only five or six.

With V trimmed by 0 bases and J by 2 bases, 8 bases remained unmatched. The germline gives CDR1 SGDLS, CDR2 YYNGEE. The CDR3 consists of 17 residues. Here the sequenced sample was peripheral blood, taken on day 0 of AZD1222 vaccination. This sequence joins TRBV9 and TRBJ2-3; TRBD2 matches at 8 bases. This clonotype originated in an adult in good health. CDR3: CASSVGGSGGITDTQYF. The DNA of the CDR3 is TGTGCCAGCAGCGTAGGAGGAAGCGGGGGCATCACAGATACGCAGTATTTT.